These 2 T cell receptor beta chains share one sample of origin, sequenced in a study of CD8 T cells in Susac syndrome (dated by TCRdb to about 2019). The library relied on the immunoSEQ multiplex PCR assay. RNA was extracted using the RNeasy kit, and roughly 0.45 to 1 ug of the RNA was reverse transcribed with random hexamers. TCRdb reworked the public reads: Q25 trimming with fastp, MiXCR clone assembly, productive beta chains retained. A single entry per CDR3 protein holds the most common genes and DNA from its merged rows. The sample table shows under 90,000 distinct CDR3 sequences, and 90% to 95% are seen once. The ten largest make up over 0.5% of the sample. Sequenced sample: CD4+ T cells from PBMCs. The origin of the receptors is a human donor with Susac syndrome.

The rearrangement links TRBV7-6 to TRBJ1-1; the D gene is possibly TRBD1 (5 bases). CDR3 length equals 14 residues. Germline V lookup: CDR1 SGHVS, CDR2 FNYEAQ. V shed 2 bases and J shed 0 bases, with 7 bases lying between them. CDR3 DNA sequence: TGTGCCAGCAGCTTACAGGGTTTGAACACTGAAGCTTTCTTT. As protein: CASSLQGLNTEAFF.

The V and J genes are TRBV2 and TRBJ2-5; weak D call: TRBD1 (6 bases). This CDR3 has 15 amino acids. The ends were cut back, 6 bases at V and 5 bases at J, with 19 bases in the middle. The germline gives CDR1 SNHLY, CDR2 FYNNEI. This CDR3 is CASSLRKTGSETQYF. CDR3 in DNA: TGTGCCAGCAGCTTGCGCAAAACAGGGTCCGAGACCCAGTACTTC.